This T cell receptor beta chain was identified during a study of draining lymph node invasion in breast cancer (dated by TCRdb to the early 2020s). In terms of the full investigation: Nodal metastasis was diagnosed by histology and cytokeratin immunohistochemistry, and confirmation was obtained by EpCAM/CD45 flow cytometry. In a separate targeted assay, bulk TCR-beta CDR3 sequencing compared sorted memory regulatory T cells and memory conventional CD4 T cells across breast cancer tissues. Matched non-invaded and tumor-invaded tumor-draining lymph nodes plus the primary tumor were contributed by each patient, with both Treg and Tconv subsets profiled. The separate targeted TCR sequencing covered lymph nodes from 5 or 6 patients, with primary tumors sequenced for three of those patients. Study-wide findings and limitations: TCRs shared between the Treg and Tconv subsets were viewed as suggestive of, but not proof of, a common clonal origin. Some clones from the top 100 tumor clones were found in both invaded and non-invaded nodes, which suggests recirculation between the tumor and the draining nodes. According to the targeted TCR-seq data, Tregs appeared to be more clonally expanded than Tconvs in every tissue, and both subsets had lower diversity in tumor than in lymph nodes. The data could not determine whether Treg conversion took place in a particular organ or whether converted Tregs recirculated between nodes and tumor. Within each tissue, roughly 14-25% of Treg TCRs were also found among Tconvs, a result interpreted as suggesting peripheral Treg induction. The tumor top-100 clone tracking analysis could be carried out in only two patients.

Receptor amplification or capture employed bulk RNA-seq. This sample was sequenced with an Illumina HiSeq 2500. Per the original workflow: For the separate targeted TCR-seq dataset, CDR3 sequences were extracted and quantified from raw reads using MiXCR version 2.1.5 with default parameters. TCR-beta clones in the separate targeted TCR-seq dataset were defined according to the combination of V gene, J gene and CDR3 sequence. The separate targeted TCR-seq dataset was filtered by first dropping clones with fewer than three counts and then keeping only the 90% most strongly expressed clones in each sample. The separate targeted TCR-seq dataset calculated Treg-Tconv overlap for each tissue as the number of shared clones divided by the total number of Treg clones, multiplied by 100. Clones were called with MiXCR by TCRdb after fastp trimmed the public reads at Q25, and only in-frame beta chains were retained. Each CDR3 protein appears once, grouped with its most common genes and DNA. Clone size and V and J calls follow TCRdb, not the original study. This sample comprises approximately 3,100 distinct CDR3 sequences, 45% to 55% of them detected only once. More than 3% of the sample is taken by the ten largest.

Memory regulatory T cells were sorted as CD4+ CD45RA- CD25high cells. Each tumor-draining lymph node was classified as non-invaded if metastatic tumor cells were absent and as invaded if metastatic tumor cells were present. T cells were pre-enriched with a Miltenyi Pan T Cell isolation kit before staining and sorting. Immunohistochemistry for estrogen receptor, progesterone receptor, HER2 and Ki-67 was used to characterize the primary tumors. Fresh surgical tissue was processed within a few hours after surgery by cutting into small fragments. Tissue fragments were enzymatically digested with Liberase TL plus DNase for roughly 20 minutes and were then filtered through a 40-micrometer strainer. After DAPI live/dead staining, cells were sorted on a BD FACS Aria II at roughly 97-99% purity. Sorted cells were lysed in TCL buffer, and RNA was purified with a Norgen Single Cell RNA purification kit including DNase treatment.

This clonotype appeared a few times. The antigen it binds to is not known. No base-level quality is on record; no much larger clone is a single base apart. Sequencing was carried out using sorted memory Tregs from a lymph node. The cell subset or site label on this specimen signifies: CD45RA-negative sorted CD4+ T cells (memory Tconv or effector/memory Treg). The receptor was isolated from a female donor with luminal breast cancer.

In nucleotide form, the sequence is TGTGCCAGCAGCATTAGACAGGGGGCGGGTAACTATGGCTACACCTTC. This sequence encodes CASSIRQGAGNYGYTF. In this chain, TRBV5-4 is recombined with TRBJ1-2, and TRBD1 aligns with 10 junction nucleotides. Trimming removed 4 bases from V and 1 base from J; the gene matches leave 7 bases unexplained. From the cysteine up to the phenylalanine, the CDR3 has a length of 16 residues. Left in the record is the CDR3 DNA by itself, 48 bases read in frame from the first base. For CDR1 and CDR2, the germline V gene (reference sequence) lists SGHNT and YYREEE.